What follows are 21 T cell receptor beta chains derived from one specimen sequenced in a study of blood T cell repertoires in COVID-19. Profiled with immunoSEQ multiplex PCR; TCRdb holds only in-frame clones, not every one. The top ten hold roughly 5.6% of the sample, which has tens of thousands of clones, more than 70% seen once. The source material was peripheral blood. Receptor source: a man in his fifties with active COVID-19.

This clone was counted between two and nine times. The gene calls are TRBV7-3 and TRBJ1-1, with D unresolved. This CDR3 is built from 14 residues. Germline CDR1 SGHTA, CDR2 FQGTGA. The germline V and J ends were trimmed by 2 bases and 4 bases, with 11 bases remaining between them. CDR3 sequence reads: CASSLEGRGTEAFF. CDR3 nucleotides: TGTGCCAGCAGCTTAGAAGGTCGGGGCACTGAAGCTTTCTTT.

This clone is a singleton in its sample. This chain connects TRBV19 to TRBJ2-7; D gene uncertain. CDR1 is LNHDA and CDR2 is SQIVND in the germline V gene (reference sequence). The CDR3 consists of 15 residues. V was clipped by 5 bases and J by 0 bases, with 14 bases between them. In nucleotides, the CDR3 is TGTGCCAGTAGTGATAGGCGGTCGAGCTCCTACGAGCAGTACTTC. Residues: CASSDRRSSSYEQYF.

J is TRBJ1-2 and V is TRBV27, with no clear D. Trimming removed 2 bases from V and 1 base from J, with 5 bases in between. This CDR3 contains 13 residues. Germline assignment: CDR1 MNHEY and CDR2 SMNVEV (reference sequence). The CDR3 spells CASSLVGNYGYTF. CDR3 DNA sequence: TGTGCCAGCAGTTTAGTCGGTAACTATGGCTACACCTTC.

The CDR3: CASSLAERGLNTGELFF. The CDR3 DNA reads as TGCGCCAGCAGCTTGGCTGAGAGAGGGTTGAACACCGGGGAGCTGTTTTTT. The rearrangement joins TRBV5-1 to TRBJ2-2; D is perhaps TRBD2 (5 bases). V was pared by 0 bases and J by 1 base, with 13 bases between. CDR1 and CDR2 from the germline V gene are SGHRS and YFSETQ. The CDR3 runs 17 residues.

The chain recombines TRBV9 with TRBJ2-7; 8 positions agree with TRBD1. The J segment lost 3 bases and the V segment lost 3 bases, leaving 8 bases of the junction unmatched. The CDR3 runs to 15 residues. Germline V gene sequence: CDR1 SGDLS, CDR2 YYNGEE. CDR3 coding DNA: TGTGCCAGCAGCGCAACCGGGACAGGTTACTACGAGCAGTACTTC. Amino acid sequence: CASSATGTGYYEQYF.

The gene calls are TRBV30 and TRBJ1-3; a weak D match, TRBD1 (6 bases). Germline CDR1 reads GTSNPN; CDR2 reads SVGIG (reference sequence). V lost 0 bases, J lost 4 bases, and 7 bases lay in between. The CDR3 consists of 13 residues. The CDR3 loop is CAWSVTGGNTIYF. CDR3 DNA: TGTGCCTGGAGTGTAACAGGGGGAAACACCATATATTTT.

The chain carries TRBV7-9 and TRBJ1-4, with D possibly TRBD1 on 6 matching bases. CDR1 and CDR2 from the germline V gene are SEHNR and FQNEAQ (reference sequence). Trimming stripped 5 bases from V and 15 bases from J, with 19 bases between. The CDR3 totals 13 residues. The CDR3 reads CASSPLGGADLFF. For the CDR3, the DNA is TGTGCCAGCAGCCCCCTTGGGGGGGCGGATTTGTTTTTT.

The V and J genes are TRBV5-1 and TRBJ2-3; D gene ambiguous. CDR1 is SGHRS and CDR2 is YFSETQ in the germline V gene. Trimming shortened V by 5 bases and J by 2 bases, and 9 bases separated the two germline ends. The CDR3 runs 13 residues. The CDR3 DNA sequence: TGCGCCAGCAGTCCGCGAAACACAGATACGCAGTATTTT. The encoded protein is CASSPRNTDTQYF.

The chain couples TRBV19 to TRBJ1-6; 7 bases are shared with TRBD1. Germline V gene data show CDR1 as LNHDA and CDR2 as SQIVND (reference sequence). This CDR3 has 15 amino acids. V gave up 3 bases and J gave up 6 bases; unmatched junction bases: 5. The CDR3 nucleotides are TGTGCCAGTAGTATGGTAGGGGGCGGTAATTCACCCCTCCACTTT. This codes for CASSMVGGGNSPLHF.

V is TRBV19 and J is TRBJ1-2; 11 bases map to TRBD1. V shed 5 bases and J 6 bases; nucleotides not matched to a gene: 5. CDR3 length: 14 amino acids. Germline V CDR1 and CDR2: LNHDA, SQIVND (reference sequence). The CDR3 here is CASSLDRGRDGYTF. The CDR3 region has the DNA TGTGCCAGTAGTTTGGACAGGGGGCGGGATGGCTACACCTTC.

This clone was seen only a few times. The genes are TRBV14 and TRBJ1-2; tentatively, D is TRBD1 (6 bases). CDR1 and CDR2 (germline): SGHDN, FVKESK. There are 13 residues in the CDR3. Between the trimmed V and J ends, which lost 0 bases and 13 bases, there was a span of 15 bases. CDR3 sequence: CASSQETTGVLTF. In DNA form, the CDR3 reads TGTGCCAGCAGCCAAGAAACGACAGGCGTCCTCACCTTC. Full variable domain (remainder filled in from reference TRBV14 and TRBJ1-2): EAGVTQFPSHSVIEKGQTVTLRCDPISGHDNLYWYRRVMGKEIKFLLHFVKESKQDESGMPNNRFLAERTGGTYSTLKVQPAELEDSGVYFCASSQETTGVLTFGSGTRLTVV.

This chain connects TRBV5-1 to TRBJ1-6, with D uncertain. The CDR3 contains 14 residues. Germline values: CDR1 SGHRS, CDR2 YFSETQ. V was pared by 4 bases and J by 10 bases, with 15 bases between. The CDR3, as DNA: TGCGCCAGCAGCCCGTACGACACTTTGTCACCCCTCCACTTT. Residues: CASSPYDTLSPLHF.

This sequence joins TRBV18 and TRBJ2-7; 9 bases map to TRBD1. CDR1 and CDR2 (germline): KGHSH, LQKENI. V lost 6 bases to trimming and J lost 9 bases; unmatched junction nucleotides: 6. This CDR3 spans 12 amino acids. The CDR3 region has the DNA TGTGCCAGCTCGCTAGGACAGGGGAGGCAGTACTTC. Translated: CASSLGQGRQYF. Using reference TRBV18 and TRBJ2-7 for the parts outside the CDR3, the full variable domain is NAGVMQNPRHLVRRRGQEARLRCSPMKGHSHVYWYRQLPEEGLKFMVYLQKENIIDESGMPKERFSAEFPKEGPSILRIQQVVRGDSAAYFCASSLGQGRQYFGPGTRLTVT.

V and J are TRBV7-3 and TRBJ1-1, with 9 bases fitting TRBD1. V lost 5 bases and J lost 4; bases outside the gene matches: 20. Germline CDR1 and CDR2: SGHTA and FQGTGA. The CDR3 totals 19 residues. The CDR3 is CASSHPAGDRVTGRTEAFF. For the CDR3, the DNA is TGTGCCAGCAGCCATCCCGCCGGGGACAGGGTTACTGGTCGCACTGAAGCTTTCTTT.

This chain joins TRBV7-2 and TRBJ2-7; TRBD1 matches at 7 bases. Losses at the gene ends were 6 bases for V and 3 bases for J; bases not matched to a gene: 2. Germline V lookup: CDR1 SGHTA, CDR2 FQGNSA. The CDR3 runs to 12 residues. The DNA of the CDR3 is TGTGCCAGCAGGACAGGGAACTACGAGCAGTACTTC. As protein: CASRTGNYEQYF.

The chain has TRBV10-3 and TRBJ2-1; 7 bases match TRBD1. J was trimmed by 5 bases and V by 4 bases; bases with no gene match: 11. Germline V lookup: CDR1 ENHRY, CDR2 SYGVKD. This CDR3 has 16 residues. The CDR3 coding sequence is TGTGCCATCAGTGTAGTACAGGGGACGCCGAACAATGAGCAGTTCTTC. Its protein product is CAISVVQGTPNNEQFF.

This clone was seen just once. The chain employs TRBV3-1 (or the pseudogene TRBV3-2) and TRBJ2-1; 10 positions match TRBD2. V shed 2 bases and J 15 bases; nucleotides not matched to a gene: 10. Germline V gene lookup returns CDR1 LGHDT and CDR2 YNNKEL (reference sequence). This CDR3 has 14 residues. The CDR3 DNA sequence: TGTGCCAGCAGCCAATGGACTAGCGGAGCGCTGGGGTTCTTC. Its protein product is CASSQWTSGALGFF.

The chain is built from TRBV5-8 and TRBJ1-2, with 7 bases matching TRBD1. This CDR3 is built from 15 residues. Trimming at V came to 3 bases and at J to 0 bases, leaving 5 bases not matched to a gene. Germline V lookup: CDR1 SGHTS, CDR2 YDEGEE. CDR3 region: CASSWGQLTNYGYTF. The CDR3 nucleotides are TGTGCCAGCAGCTGGGGACAGTTGACTAACTATGGCTACACCTTC.

The genes are TRBV7-9 and TRBJ2-7; TRBD2 aligns across 7 bases. This CDR3 contains 14 residues. V lost 4 bases to trimming and J lost 0 bases; unmatched junction nucleotides: 3. Germline CDR1 is SEHNR and CDR2 is FQNEAQ (reference sequence). CDR3 in amino acids: CASSSSGFSYEQYF. The CDR3 nucleotides read TGTGCCAGCAGCTCTAGCGGTTTCTCCTACGAGCAGTACTTC.

A single count supports this clone. This chain's CDR3 is CASGPPRFSSYYGYTF. CDR3 DNA: TGTGCTAGTGGTCCCCCTAGGTTCAGCTCTTACTATGGCTACACCTTC. V and J are TRBV12-5 and TRBJ1-2, with unresolved D. Trimming took off 5 bases at V and 3 bases at J, with 19 bases between the two ends. The CDR3 length is 16 residues. Germline CDR1 and CDR2: LGHNT and FRNRAP. Full variable domain (missing parts from reference TRBV12-5 and TRBJ1-2): DARVTQTPRHKVTEMGQEVTMRCQPILGHNTVFWYRQTMMQGLELLAYFRNRAPLDDSGMPKDRFSAEMPDATLATLKIQPSEPRDSAVYFCASGPPRFSSYYGYTFGSGTRLTVV.

J is TRBJ2-3 and V is TRBV10-3; 8 positions match TRBD2. Germline trimming cut 0 bases from V and 5 bases from J; bases unmatched to any gene: 10. CDR1 is ENHRY and CDR2 is SYGVKD in the germline V gene. The CDR3 runs 17 residues. This chain's CDR3 is CAISESIRGGQGDTQYF. CDR3 in DNA: TGTGCCATCAGTGAGTCGATTCGGGGGGGGCAGGGAGATACGCAGTATTTT.